These T cell receptor beta chains were read from a single sample in a study of blood T cell repertoires in COVID-19. Produced via immunoSEQ multiplex PCR; TCRdb's table is partial and in-frame only. The sample yields about 190,000 clones, around 80% seen once. Specimen: peripheral blood. Receptor source: a woman in her forties or fifties with acute or convalescent COVID-19. CDR3s include the opening cysteine and the closing phenylalanine or tryptophan. D genes are given only for firm matches. Size tells how often a clone was seen (once, few, many) or the class of an expanded clone, and some rows leave it out.

>TRBJ2-2|-|TRBV5-1|15|TRBD1
CASSWGTGNTGELFF
TGCGCCAGCAGCTGGGGGACAGGGAACACCGGGGAGCTGTTTTTT
>TRBJ1-1|-|TRBV28|16|-
CASSPMWGGMNTEAFF
TGTGCCAGCAGCCCAATGTGGGGAGGGATGAACACTGAAGCTTTCTTT
>TRBJ2-5|-|TRBV28|15|TRBD2
CASSFGGRGLETQYF
TGTGCCAGCAGTTTTGGCGGGAGGGGGTTAGAGACCCAGTACTTC
>TRBJ1-1|once|TRBV19|15|TRBD1
CASSTRQGMNTEAFF
TGTGCCAGTAGTACCCGACAGGGAATGAACACTGAAGCTTTCTTT
>TRBJ2-5|few|TRBV5-6|15|TRBD1
CASSLARTGKETQYF
TGTGCCAGCAGCTTGGCCAGGACAGGCAAAGAGACCCAGTACTTC
>TRBJ2-1|-|TRBV19|14|TRBD1
CASLPGTAYNEQFF
TGTGCCAGCCTCCCCGGGACAGCTTACAATGAGCAGTTCTTC
>TRBJ2-6|-|TRBV6-5|15|-
CASSHRVAGANVLTF
TGTGCCAGCAGTCATCGGGTCGCTGGGGCCAACGTCCTGACTTTC
>TRBJ1-5|-|TRBV19|14|-
CASSIFSGNQPQHF
TGTGCCAGTAGTATTTTTTCAGGCAATCAGCCCCAGCATTTT
>TRBJ1-5|-|TRBV27|16|-
CASSLSWGISNQPQHF
TGTGCCAGCAGTTTATCGTGGGGCATTAGCAATCAGCCCCAGCATTTT
>TRBJ2-2|many|TRBV7-6|19|TRBD2
CASSLGPGGAIANTGELFF
TGTGCCAGCAGCTTAGGTCCGGGAGGGGCCATCGCGAACACCGGGGAGCTGTTTTTT
>TRBJ1-1|-|TRBV5-8|12|-
CASSFRGIEAFF
TGTGCCAGCAGCTTCCGGGGGATTGAAGCTTTCTTT
>TRBJ2-1|-|TRBV11-2|14|-
CASSPGQNYNEQFF
TGTGCCAGCAGCCCCGGACAGAACTACAATGAGCAGTTCTTC
>TRBJ2-7|-|TRBV3-1/TRBV3-2|19|TRBD2
CASSQVGASGGKSSYEQYF
TGTGCCAGCAGCCAAGTAGGCGCTAGCGGGGGGAAAAGCTCCTACGAGCAGTACTTC
>TRBJ1-4|-|TRBV5-4|14|-
CASSREAPGEKLFF
TGTGCCAGCAGCCGCGAGGCGCCAGGGGAAAAACTGTTTTTT
>TRBJ2-3|few|TRBV7-2|16|-
CASSFRAGAITDTQYF
TGTGCCAGCAGCTTTAGAGCGGGCGCCATCACAGATACGCAGTATTTT
>TRBJ2-7|few|TRBV4-3|15|-
CASSQEPQATYEQYF
TGCGCCAGCAGCCAAGAACCCCAGGCCACCTACGAGCAGTACTTC
>TRBJ1-4|-|TRBV11-2|14|-
CASSLDTPNEKLFF
TGTGCCAGCAGTTTGGACACCCCCAATGAAAAACTGTTTTTT
>TRBJ1-2|-|TRBV18|13|TRBD1
CASSPEGGGGYTF
TGTGCCAGCTCACCAGAAGGGGGCGGAGGCTACACCTTC
>TRBJ2-7|once|TRBV28|14|TRBD2
CASSSAGGQIQQYF
TGTGCCAGCAGTTCAGCGGGGGGGCAGATTCAGCAGTACTTC
>TRBJ2-2|-|TRBV19|14|TRBD1
CASSIDRGTGELFF
TGTGCCAGTAGTATTGACAGGGGGACCGGGGAGCTGTTTTTT
>TRBJ1-4|-|TRBV9|14|-
CASSPRGVEEKLFF
TGTGCCAGCAGCCCCCGCGGGGTGGAAGAAAAACTGTTTTTT
>TRBJ1-6|-|TRBV6-5|14|-
CATHGSSYNSPLHF
TGTGCCACCCACGGGAGCTCCTATAATTCACCCCTCCACTTT
>TRBJ2-7|-|TRBV9|16|TRBD2
CASSVGSSGSSYEQYF
TGTGCCAGCAGCGTAGGGTCTAGCGGGAGTAGTTACGAGCAGTACTTC
>TRBJ1-5|-|TRBV6-5|14|-
CATFPRDTNQPQHF
TGTGCCACCTTCCCCCGGGACACAAATCAGCCCCAGCATTTT
>TRBJ2-6|-|TRBV30|16|-
CAWSVEGITGANVLTF
TGTGCCTGGAGTGTTGAGGGAATCACTGGGGCCAACGTCCTGACTTTC
>TRBJ2-2|-|TRBV28|14|TRBD1
CASSLDRASGELFF
TGTGCCAGCAGTTTAGACAGGGCGTCCGGGGAGCTGTTTTTT
>TRBJ1-6|-|TRBV15|13|-
CATLRDYNSPLHF
TGTGCCACCCTCAGGGACTATAATTCACCCCTCCACTTT
>TRBJ1-5|-|TRBV19|16|-
CASNQPGGSGNQPQHF
TGTGCCAGTAATCAACCGGGGGGGTCCGGCAATCAGCCCCAGCATTTT
>TRBJ1-2|-|TRBV28|15|TRBD1
CASTLGGAANYGYTF
TGTGCCAGCACCCTAGGGGGCGCGGCCAACTATGGCTACACCTTC
>TRBJ2-7|-|TRBV4-1|14|TRBD1
CASSQTGGPYEQYF
TGCGCCAGCAGCCAGACAGGGGGGCCCTACGAGCAGTACTTC
>TRBJ1-5|-|TRBV30|15|TRBD1
CAWSVRDRGAQPQHF
TGTGCCTGGAGTGTACGAGACAGGGGGGCTCAGCCCCAGCATTTT
>TRBJ2-6|-|TRBV27|17|-
CASSSSGTPTRANVLTF
TGTGCCAGCAGTTCTTCCGGGACACCTACAAGGGCCAACGTCCTGACTTTC
>TRBJ2-5|-|TRBV19|17|TRBD2
CASSIANRGTSGETQYF
TGTGCCAGTAGTATAGCCAACCGCGGGACTAGCGGAGAGACCCAGTACTTC
>TRBJ1-4|many|TRBV3-1/TRBV3-2|14|-
CASSQEGIREKLFF
TGTGCCAGCAGCCAGGAGGGTATACGCGAAAAACTGTTTTTT
>TRBJ1-5|-|TRBV18|16|-
CASSPSAAYSNQPQHF
TGTGCCAGCTCACCCTCGGCAGCGTATAGCAATCAGCCCCAGCATTTT
>TRBJ2-7|-|TRBV20-1|11|TRBD1
CSALQGDEQYF
TGCAGTGCTTTACAGGGGGACGAGCAGTACTTC
>TRBJ1-5|-|TRBV21-1|16|-
CASSLPDRVVAQPQHF
TGTGCCAGCAGCCTTCCGGACAGGGTCGTGGCACAGCCCCAGCATTTT
>TRBJ2-5|-|TRBV2|16|TRBD2
CASSRGLAGGGETQYF
TGTGCCAGCAGCCGAGGACTAGCGGGAGGAGGCGAGACCCAGTACTTC
>TRBJ1-2|once|TRBV9|17|TRBD1
CASSAGQGFLSNYGYTF
TGTGCCAGCAGCGCTGGACAGGGTTTCTTATCTAACTATGGCTACACCTTC
>TRBJ2-1|-|TRBV27|14|-
CASSWRDRNNEQFF
TGTGCCAGCAGTTGGAGAGACCGAAACAATGAGCAGTTCTTC
>TRBJ1-5|-|TRBV28|14|-
CASSSLLPNQPQHF
TGTGCCAGCAGTTCCTTACTGCCCAATCAGCCCCAGCATTTT
>TRBJ2-7|-|TRBV9|16|TRBD2
CASSVDPGRGTYEQYF
TGTGCCAGCAGCGTAGACCCGGGGAGGGGCACCTACGAGCAGTACTTC
>TRBJ2-7|-|TRBV6-5|15|-
CASSYSDSGSYEQYF
TGTGCCAGCAGTTACTCGGACAGTGGCTCCTACGAGCAGTACTTC
>TRBJ1-4|-|TRBV4-3|16|-
CASSQMFLGDNEKLFF
TGCGCCAGCAGCCAAATGTTTCTAGGGGATAATGAAAAACTGTTTTTT
>TRBJ2-1|few|TRBV27|18|TRBD1
CASSFPRDSRSSYNEQFF
TGTGCCAGCAGTTTCCCTCGGGACAGTCGGAGCTCCTACAATGAGCAGTTCTTC
>TRBJ1-5|-|TRBV24-1|12|-
CAISRENQPQHF
TGTGCCATAAGCAGGGAAAATCAGCCCCAGCATTTT
>TRBJ2-3|-|TRBV10-3|13|TRBD2
CAISTSGPDTQYF
TGTGCCATCAGTACTAGCGGGCCGGACACGCAGTATTTT
>TRBJ2-1|-|TRBV12-5|16|TRBD2
CASGPASGRGDNEQFF
TGTGCTAGTGGTCCGGCTAGCGGGAGGGGGGACAATGAGCAGTTCTTC
>TRBJ2-1|-|TRBV9|14|-
CASSVQGVDFEQFF
TGTGCCAGCAGCGTTCAGGGTGTGGATTTCGAGCAGTTCTTC
>TRBJ2-3|-|TRBV28|16|TRBD2
CASSVSGQGDGDTQYF
TGTGCCAGCAGTGTTAGCGGGCAAGGTGACGGAGATACGCAGTATTTT
>TRBJ2-5|-|TRBV21-1|18|-
CASSRDGTSGPRGETQYF
TGTGCCAGCAGCAGGGACGGGACTAGCGGCCCGAGAGGAGAGACCCAGTACTTC
>TRBJ2-7|few|TRBV7-6|16|-
CASCLGGGEGGYEQYF
TGTGCCAGCTGCTTGGGGGGCGGGGAGGGGGGCTACGAGCAGTACTTC